This T cell receptor (beta chain) was recovered during a study of graft-versus-host responses after intestinal transplantation. Regarding the study as a whole: Individuals carrying graft-donor T cell macrochimerism showed high graft-versus-host to host-versus-graft clonal ratios in allografts.

Method: immunoSEQ multiplex PCR; TCRdb's copy keeps in-frame clones and lacks some. The table has more than 90,000 clones, around nine tenths seen once. The V gene lost 5 bases and the J gene lost 1 base, with 12 bases spanning the gap. CDR3 length: 14 residues. Germline V gene data show CDR1 as SEHNR and CDR2 as FQNEAQ (reference sequence). Of note for this clone: No antigen is known for it.

Source: unstimulated CD4+ T cells sorted from spleen or lymph node cells, taken before transplant. The V gene is TRBV7-9, the J gene TRBJ2-7; D tentatively reads TRBD1 or TRBD2 (5 bases each). This TCR derives from a human donor who was the organ donor for an intestinal transplant. This chain's CDR3 is CASSPGTGSYEQYF. Written as DNA, the CDR3 is TGTGCCAGCAGCCCTGGGACGGGTTCCTACGAGCAGTACTTC.